Given below is one T cell receptor beta chain in context. The antigen is unknown. The data are from a study of cytomegalovirus exposure and HLA in healthy donors. A multiplex PCR was run with 60 Vbeta primers and 13 Jbeta primers. The table came from immunoSEQ multiplex PCR; TCRdb's copy has only in-frame clones and leaves some out. The profile covers nearly 100,000 clones, with over 8% appearing a single time and around 4.9% taken by the ten largest. Overall study results and limits: Later, TCR association rates were found to vary by HLA locus, highest for DRB1 and lowest for HLA-C.

Germline loops: CDR1 SGDLS, CDR2 YYNGEE. The CDR3 length is 16 residues. V lost 0 bases and J 0 bases, leaving 9 bases between the germline ends. The chain has TRBV9 and TRBJ2-2; TRBD1 might be the D (5 bases). The receptor was isolated from a man aged 50 or older in good health and CMV-seropositive. The material sequenced was PBMCs. The CDR3 is CASSVGPRANTGELFF. The CDR3 bases are TGTGCCAGCAGCGTAGGCCCCAGGGCGAACACCGGGGAGCTGTTTTTT.